Below, 4 T cell receptor beta chains from the same sample are listed, as sequenced in a study of CD8 T cells in ankylosing spondylitis (dated by TCRdb to the late 2010s). Results the study describes overall, beyond this receptor: A TCR beta motif made up of several highly homologous amino acid variants appeared to be characteristic of blood from ankylosing spondylitis patients.

The antigens these receptors bind are not known. Library generation was performed with 5' RACE. Instrument used: Illumina HiSeq 2500. TCRdb cleaned the public reads at Q25 with fastp, built clones with MiXCR and kept in-frame beta chains. Each entry is one CDR3 protein sequence, shown with its most common DNA and genes. The sample table lists just under 550,000 distinct CDR3 sequences, over 9.5% of them with a count of one. Almost 7% of the sample lies in the top ten. Sequencing input: blood, either unsorted or a sorted T cell fraction (not recorded which). These receptors all stem from a male donor with ankylosing spondylitis.

This sequence joins TRBV20-1 and TRBJ2-1, with 14 bases that match TRBD2. There are 16 residues in the CDR3. Germline loops: CDR1 DFQATT, CDR2 SNEGSKA (reference sequence). V lost 4 bases and J lost 6; bases outside the gene matches: 8. The CDR3 DNA reads as TGCAGTGCTATTGGGACTAGCGGGAGATCCCGCAATGAGCAGTTCTTC. It is translated as CSAIGTSGRSRNEQFF.

This clonotype occurred a few times. The chain uses TRBV19 and TRBJ1-2; TRBD1 matches at 9 bases. The CDR3 length is 15 residues. Looked up from germline, CDR1 is LNHDA and CDR2 is SQIVND (reference sequence). With 7 bases clipped from V and 1 base from J, the junction kept 7 bases outside the gene matches. The CDR3 region has the DNA TGTGCCAGTACCCCGACAGGGGGGAGTAACTATGGCTACACCTTC. This gives the protein CASTPTGGSNYGYTF.

This clonotype was detected only a few times. V and J are TRBV11-3 and TRBJ1-2; TRBD1 aligns across 10 bases. V was clipped by 4 bases and J by 12 bases; unmatched bases: 8. The germline gives CDR1 SGHNT, CDR2 YENEEA. This CDR3 is built from 13 residues. The CDR3 loop reads CASSYDRGRVHTF. The CDR3 nucleotides are TGTGCCAGCAGCTACGACAGGGGGCGAGTTCACACCTTC.

This clonotype was picked up a small number of times. The V and J genes are TRBV27 and TRBJ2-7, with TRBD2 as a possible D gene (5 bases). Per germline, CDR1 MNHEY and CDR2 SMNVEV (reference sequence). CDR3 length equals 17 residues. Between the trimmed V and J ends, which lost 5 bases and 2 bases, there was a span of 22 bases. The CDR3: CASSPPSADSITYEQYV. In nucleotides, the CDR3 is TGTGCCAGCAGTCCACCGTCAGCGGACTCAATAACCTACGAGCAGTACGTC.